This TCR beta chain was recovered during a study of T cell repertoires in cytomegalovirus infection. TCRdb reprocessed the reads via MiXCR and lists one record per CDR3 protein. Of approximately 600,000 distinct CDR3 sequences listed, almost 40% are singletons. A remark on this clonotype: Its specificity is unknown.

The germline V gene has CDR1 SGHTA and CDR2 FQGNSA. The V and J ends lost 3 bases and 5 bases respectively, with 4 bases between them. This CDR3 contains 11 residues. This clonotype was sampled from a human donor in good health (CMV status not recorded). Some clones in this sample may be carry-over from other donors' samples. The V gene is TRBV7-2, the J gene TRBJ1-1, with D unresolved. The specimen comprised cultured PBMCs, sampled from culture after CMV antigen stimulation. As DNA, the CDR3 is TGTGCCAGCAGCTTTTTAACTGAAGCTTTCTTT. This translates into CASSFLTEAFF.